What follows are 21 T cell receptor beta chains derived from one specimen sequenced in a study of T-cell memory formation after mild COVID-19 (dated by TCRdb to the early 2020s). The library was made by 5' RACE. Instrument on record: Illumina NovaSeq 6000. The raw public reads went through TCRdb reprocessing: fastp at Q25, MiXCR clone calling, in-frame beta chains kept. One record per CDR3 amino acid sequence lists the most common genes and DNA. Counted in this sample were roughly 610,000 distinct CDR3 sequences; 17% of them appeared once. The biggest ten clones account for about 8.1% of the sample. Sample: PBMCs or a T cell subset sorted from them (not recorded which). The origin of the receptors is an adult woman who had mild COVID-19 (a few samples of this study predate the infection). The sample titles of this study are shuffled in the database, so cell type and time point are left out; the donor was told from shared clones.

This clonotype came up a few times. The chain employs TRBV6-5 and TRBJ2-3; D is undetermined. Trimming took 2 bases from V and 0 from J, leaving 12 bases between them. This CDR3 is built from 16 residues. Per the germline V gene, CDR1 is MNHEY and CDR2 is SVGAGI. Here the CDR3 DNA reads TGTGCCAGCAGTTACAGGATGGACCTTAGCACAGATACGCAGTATTTT. It is translated as CASSYRMDLSTDTQYF.

The rearrangement links TRBV6-6 to TRBJ1-1, with 7 bases that match TRBD1. Germline V gene sequence: CDR1 MNHNY, CDR2 SVGAGI (reference sequence). The length of the CDR3 is 14 residues. With 5 bases clipped from V and 7 bases from J, the junction kept 10 bases outside the gene matches. CDR3 sequence reads: CASSIRQRDSEAFF. The CDR3 coding sequence is TGTGCCAGCAGTATCCGCCAGCGGGACAGTGAAGCTTTCTTT.

This chain links TRBV19 with TRBJ2-7, with 11 bases aligning to TRBD1. V lost 8 bases, J lost 4 bases, and 7 bases stayed unmatched. Germline V gene lookup returns CDR1 LNHDA and CDR2 SQIVND (reference sequence). The CDR3 sequence is 14 residues long. The CDR3 protein is CASRGQGAIYEQYF. CDR3 sequence (DNA): TGTGCCAGTCGTGGACAGGGGGCGATTTACGAGCAGTACTTC.

This clonotype showed up just a few times. V is TRBV4-1 and J is TRBJ2-1, with 12 bases identical to TRBD2. The CDR3 has 18 residues. Germline CDR1 is MGHRA and CDR2 is YSYEKL. Germline trimming cut 2 bases from V and 5 bases from J; bases unmatched to any gene: 10. CDR3 nucleotide sequence: TGCGCCAGCAGCCAACGACTCTGGACTAGCGGGGAGAACAATGAGCAGTTCTTC. Its protein product is CASSQRLWTSGENNEQFF.

The chain employs TRBV12-3 or TRBV12-4 and TRBJ1-5, with D perhaps matching TRBD1 (6 bases). The CDR3 sequence is 16 residues long. V was shortened by 2 bases and J by 4 bases, with 15 bases between the two germline ends. This chain's CDR3 is CASSLYTGGTNQPQHF. Here the CDR3 DNA reads TGTGCCAGCAGTTTATATACTGGGGGCACGAATCAGCCCCAGCATTTT.

The J gene is TRBJ2-3, the V gene TRBV24-1; the D is unclear. CDR1 is KGHDR, CDR2 SFDVKD, per germline. The V end lost 0 bases, the J end lost 0 bases, and 15 bases lay between the germline ends. CDR3 length equals 18 residues. The CDR3 spells CATSDLYVNGASTDTQYF. In DNA form, the CDR3 reads TGTGCCACCAGTGATTTGTACGTGAACGGCGCTAGCACAGATACGCAGTATTTT.

This clonotype was seen repeatedly, ten times or more. The chain joins TRBV7-2 to TRBJ1-3; D unresolved. Trimming took 4 bases from V and 2 from J, leaving 12 bases between them. The CDR3 length is 15 residues. Germline lookup yields CDR1 SGHTA and CDR2 FQGNSA. This chain's CDR3 is CASSYDGNPGNTIYF. The CDR3 DNA reads as TGTGCCAGCAGCTACGACGGGAATCCTGGAAACACCATATATTTT.

The chain couples TRBV7-9 to TRBJ2-1, with 8 nucleotides matching TRBD2. CDR1 and CDR2 (germline): SEHNR, FQNEAQ (reference sequence). The trim removed 2 bases at V and 13 bases at J, leaving 4 bases unmatched. The CDR3 runs 12 residues. The CDR3, as DNA: TGTGCCAGCAGCTTAACCGGGGGGGTTCAGTTCTTC. Its protein product is CASSLTGGVQFF.

This clonotype has a count of ten or more. The rearrangement joins TRBV15 to TRBJ1-1; D perhaps matches TRBD1 (5 bases). CDR1 and CDR2 (germline): LNHNV, YYDKDF (reference sequence). Trimming stripped 8 bases from V and 5 bases from J, with 18 bases between. The CDR3 length is 14 residues. This CDR3 is CATALDEGRTEAFF. The CDR3 DNA sequence: TGTGCCACCGCCTTGGATGAGGGGAGGACTGAAGCTTTCTTT.

The chain joins TRBV20-1 to TRBJ1-1; no firm D call. The CDR3 spans 14 residues. The germline gives CDR1 DFQATT, CDR2 SNEGSKA (reference sequence). The V and J ends lost 0 bases and 1 base respectively, with 9 bases between them. The CDR3 region is CSARDNIRNTEAFF. The CDR3 region has the DNA TGCAGTGCTAGAGATAATATAAGGAACACTGAAGCTTTCTTT.

This clonotype has a handful of counts. The chain combines TRBV21-1 with TRBJ2-1; the table's D call of TRBD2 was not tested on the DNA. TRBV21-1 is a known pseudogene. The CDR3 is 20 residues long. The CDR3 DNA is TGTGCCAGCAGCTGCCAGACTAGCGGGGGGGCGAGGCCCGGCTACAATGAGCAGTTCTTC. Its translation: CASSCQTSGGARPGYNEQFF.

This clonotype has more than one count but fewer than ten. The chain is built from TRBV10-3 and TRBJ2-7; TRBD1 aligns across 7 bases. CDR1 and CDR2 (germline): ENHRY, SYGVKD. The V gene end was trimmed by 4 bases and the J gene end by 1 base; junction bases not matched to a gene: 4. CDR3 length: 14 amino acids. In nucleotides, the CDR3 is TGTGCCATCAGTGGGACAGGAGCTTCCTACGAGCAGTACTTC. This encodes CAISGTGASYEQYF.

This clonotype was seen more than once but under ten times. V usage is TRBV30 and J usage is TRBJ1-2, with D possibly matching TRBD1 (5 bases). V was trimmed by 8 bases and J by 8 bases, leaving 15 bases between them. This CDR3 comprises 11 residues. Germline CDR1 and CDR2: GTSNPN and SVGIG (reference sequence). The CDR3 is CAGDSDEGYTF. The CDR3 region has the DNA TGTGCCGGCGACAGTGATGAGGGCTACACCTTC.

This clonotype was counted between two and nine times. The rearrangement joins TRBV12-3 or TRBV12-4 to TRBJ1-1, with TRBD1 matching 12 bases. The V segment lost 6 bases and the J segment 9 bases; nucleotides outside the gene matches: 17. This CDR3 has 17 residues. CDR3 in amino acids: CASSKIPGQGAVGKAFF. The CDR3 region has the DNA TGTGCCAGCAGCAAAATCCCGGGACAGGGGGCGGTTGGTAAAGCTTTCTTT.

The rearrangement links TRBV7-2 to TRBJ2-5; 7 bases fit TRBD2. The germline gives CDR1 SGHTA, CDR2 FQGNSA. Trimming removed 2 bases from V and 5 bases from J; junction bases left unmatched: 8. The CDR3 contains 15 residues. The CDR3 here is CASSLLGGSGETQYF. In nucleotides, the CDR3 is TGTGCCAGCAGCTTATTGGGGGGGTCCGGGGAGACCCAGTACTTC.

This clonotype appeared a few times. The chain links TRBV5-1 to TRBJ2-5, with D perhaps matching TRBD1 (5 bases). V was shortened by 5 bases and J by 5 bases, with 19 bases between the two germline ends. Germline CDR1 reads SGHRS; CDR2 reads YFSETQ. The CDR3 length is 15 residues. The CDR3 DNA sequence: TGCGCCAGCAGGCCACTGCAGGGCAAGAAGGAGACCCAGTACTTC. Translated: CASRPLQGKKETQYF.

This clonotype has a handful of counts. The V call is TRBV6-5, the J call TRBJ2-1; 8 bases fit TRBD2. The CDR3 totals 17 residues. Trimming removed 3 bases from V and 0 bases from J; junction bases left unmatched: 7. Germline lookup yields CDR1 MNHEY and CDR2 SVGAGI. In nucleotides, the CDR3 is TGTGCCAGCAGTTATTTGCGGGGGGAACTCTCCTACAATGAGCAGTTCTTC. This sequence encodes CASSYLRGELSYNEQFF.

J is TRBJ2-3 and V is TRBV15; D is perhaps TRBD1 (5 bases). The CDR3 loop spans 16 amino acids. The V end was cut by 2 bases, the J end by 0 bases, with 12 bases between. Germline V gives CDR1 LNHNV, CDR2 YYDKDF (reference sequence). The CDR3 DNA is TGTGCCACCAGCAGATCTCCCCAGGGTAGCACAGATACGCAGTATTTT. Its protein product is CATSRSPQGSTDTQYF.

This clonotype was found many times. The chain has TRBV27 and TRBJ2-1, with unresolved D. The CDR3 extends over 17 amino acids. The germline CDR1 and CDR2 sequences are MNHEY and SMNVEV (reference sequence). The V gene lost 5 bases and the J gene lost 5 bases, with 22 bases spanning the gap. The CDR3 nucleotides are TGTGCCAGCAGTGGCGTACGAACATGGGGTCAGAACAATGAGCAGTTCTTC. It is translated as CASSGVRTWGQNNEQFF.

The V call is TRBV29-1, the J call TRBJ1-1; D might be TRBD1 (5 bases). Germline loops: CDR1 SQVTM, CDR2 ANQGSEA. V lost 0 bases to trimming and J lost 6 bases, with 8 bases between them. The CDR3 totals 12 residues. The CDR3 protein is CSVEEGRAEAFF. The CDR3 nucleotides are TGCAGCGTTGAAGAAGGCAGGGCTGAAGCTTTCTTT.

V usage is TRBV25-1 and J usage is TRBJ1-5; D might be TRBD1 (6 bases). Between the trimmed V and J ends, which lost 3 bases and 9 bases, there was a span of 15 bases. The CDR3 runs 14 residues. The germline gives CDR1 MGHDK, CDR2 SYGVNS. CDR3 in amino acids: CASSDGAGELPQHF. For the CDR3, the DNA is TGTGCCAGCAGTGATGGGGCAGGGGAATTGCCCCAGCATTTT.